Listed below are T cell receptor beta chains from one sample, sequenced in a study of regulatory T cells in long-lasting Graves disease. TCRdb reanalysed the multiplex PCR reads using MiXCR and keeps one entry per CDR3 protein. Among roughly 610,000 distinct CDR3 sequences listed, approximately 16% were seen once. The sample was also linked to a second study, of T cells in Graves' hyperthyroidism and ophthalmopathy.

Sequencing was performed on peripheral blood mononuclear cells (PBMCs), taken at new diagnosis, from a patient treated with antithyroid drugs. These receptors were taken from a man aged 18-30 years with Graves disease. The CDR3 runs from the conserved cysteine through the conserved F or W. The order of the fields is CDR3 length, clone size, J gene, V gene, CDR3 protein. Not all rows give a size; the values are once, few, many and, for expanded clones, a class.

len: 14
abundance: NA
j_gene: TRBJ2-6
v_gene: TRBV27
CDR3aa: CASKYGSGANVLTF

len: 13
abundance: NA
j_gene: TRBJ2-2
v_gene: TRBV19
CDR3aa: CASSIGRTGELFF

len: 16
abundance: many
j_gene: TRBJ2-7
v_gene: TRBV5-1
CDR3aa: CASSFPGTSGRKEQYF

len: 13
abundance: NA
j_gene: TRBJ1-2
v_gene: TRBV15
CDR3aa: CATSSRLDYGYTF

len: 13
abundance: many
j_gene: TRBJ1-2
v_gene: TRBV27
CDR3aa: CASKGDTDYGYTF

len: 12
abundance: NA
j_gene: TRBJ1-1
v_gene: TRBV7-2
CDR3aa: CASSSLRYEAFF

len: 17
abundance: once
j_gene: TRBJ2-7
v_gene: TRBV7-8
CDR3aa: CASSLGGLAGEGHEQYF

len: 15
abundance: few
j_gene: TRBJ2-2
v_gene: TRBV15
CDR3aa: CATSEGGRNTGELFF

len: 18
abundance: NA
j_gene: TRBJ2-5
v_gene: TRBV12-3/TRBV12-4
CDR3aa: CASSPPGSGRSHQETQYF

len: 10
abundance: few
j_gene: TRBJ1-2
v_gene: TRBV29-1
CDR3aa: CSVGGIGYTF

len: 14
abundance: many
j_gene: TRBJ2-3
v_gene: TRBV27
CDR3aa: CASRARLSTDTQYF

len: 14
abundance: many
j_gene: TRBJ2-3
v_gene: TRBV30
CDR3aa: CAWSGLWSTDTQYF

len: 15
abundance: many
j_gene: TRBJ1-3
v_gene: TRBV28
CDR3aa: CASSGGGGMGNTIYF

len: 18
abundance: many
j_gene: TRBJ2-3
v_gene: TRBV12-3/TRBV12-4
CDR3aa: CASNSLAGGQGSTDTQYF

len: 13
abundance: NA
j_gene: TRBJ2-7
v_gene: TRBV2
CDR3aa: CASKRDSSYEQYF

len: 14
abundance: many
j_gene: TRBJ1-1
v_gene: TRBV3-1
CDR3aa: CASSQDWADTEAFF

len: 14
abundance: NA
j_gene: TRBJ2-5
v_gene: TRBV5-1
CDR3aa: CASSLMGEGETQYF

len: 11
abundance: NA
j_gene: TRBJ1-4
v_gene: TRBV20-1
CDR3aa: CSARAGEKLFF

len: 12
abundance: few
j_gene: TRBJ2-7
v_gene: TRBV6-1
CDR3aa: CAVSTDSYEQYF

len: 16
abundance: NA
j_gene: TRBJ2-1
v_gene: TRBV29-1
CDR3aa: CSVNSWRELRGNEQLF

len: 13
abundance: many
j_gene: TRBJ2-5
v_gene: TRBV20-1
CDR3aa: CSARDSGWETQYF

len: 14
abundance: many
j_gene: TRBJ2-3
v_gene: TRBV6-1
CDR3aa: CASSRTDFTDTQYF

len: 12
abundance: few
j_gene: TRBJ1-1
v_gene: TRBV20-1
CDR3aa: CSTPQGMTEAFF

len: 14
abundance: many
j_gene: TRBJ1-1
v_gene: TRBV13
CDR3aa: CASSLGQLYTEAFF

len: 12
abundance: NA
j_gene: TRBJ1-4
v_gene: TRBV28
CDR3aa: CASSPTHEKLFF

len: 12
abundance: few
j_gene: TRBJ1-4
v_gene: TRBV20-1
CDR3aa: CSAPGGREKLFF

len: 15
abundance: many
j_gene: TRBJ1-1
v_gene: TRBV30
CDR3aa: CAWSAQQGYDTEAFF